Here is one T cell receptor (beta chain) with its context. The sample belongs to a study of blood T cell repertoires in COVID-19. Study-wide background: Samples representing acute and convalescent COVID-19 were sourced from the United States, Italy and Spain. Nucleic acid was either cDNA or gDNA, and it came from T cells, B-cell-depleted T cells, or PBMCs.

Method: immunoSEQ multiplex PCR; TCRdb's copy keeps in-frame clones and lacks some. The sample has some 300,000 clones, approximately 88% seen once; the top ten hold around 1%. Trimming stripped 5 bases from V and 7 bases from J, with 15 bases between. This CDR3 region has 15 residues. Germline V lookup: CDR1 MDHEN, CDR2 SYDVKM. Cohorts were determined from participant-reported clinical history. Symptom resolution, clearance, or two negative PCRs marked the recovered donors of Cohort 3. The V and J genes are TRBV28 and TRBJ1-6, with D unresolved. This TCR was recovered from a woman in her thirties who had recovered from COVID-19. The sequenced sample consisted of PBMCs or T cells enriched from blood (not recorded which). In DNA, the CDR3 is TGTGCCAGCAGTAGCAGTCAGAGACACAATTCACCCCTCCACTTT. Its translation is CASSSSQRHNSPLHF.